This entry lists 24 T cell receptor beta chains sequenced from one sample in a study of graft-versus-host responses after intestinal transplantation. Method: immunoSEQ multiplex PCR; TCRdb's copy keeps in-frame clones and lacks some. The data contain 12,000 to 15,000 clones, almost 30% of them singletons. Specimen: alloreactive CD4+ T cells from a mixed lymphocyte reaction culture, collected before intestinal transplant. Specified subset: CFSE-low proliferating T cells sorted from roughly 6-day pre-transplant mixed lymphocyte reaction (GvH or HvG direction). These TCRs come from a human patient who received an intestinal transplant.

In this sample, this clone turned up a few times. The chain has TRBV21-1 and TRBJ2-1. TRBV21-1 represents a pseudogene. This CDR3 is 14 amino acids long. This chain's CDR3 is CASSAWPGPNEQFF. CDR3 in DNA: TGTGCCAGCAGCGCCTGGCCCGGGCCCAATGAGCAGTTCTTC.

The chain carries TRBV12-5 and TRBJ2-7; 9 bases are a match to TRBD1. Germline V gene lookup returns CDR1 LGHNT and CDR2 FRNRAP. The CDR3 contains 15 residues. With 3 bases clipped from V and 1 base from J, the junction kept 4 bases outside the gene matches. CDR3: CASGFIGTGSYEQYF. The CDR3 nucleotides are TGTGCTAGTGGTTTCATCGGGACAGGGTCCTACGAGCAGTACTTC.

The chain is built from TRBV18 and TRBJ2-7, with D perhaps given as TRBD1 or TRBD2 (5 bases each). The V gene's germline CDR1 is KGHSH and CDR2 LQKENI. V lost 2 bases, J lost 0 bases, and 17 bases lay in between. The CDR3 has 17 residues. The chain's CDR3 is CASSPLRLGVNSYEQYF. In DNA, the CDR3 is TGTGCCAGCTCACCATTGCGGTTGGGGGTTAACTCCTACGAGCAGTACTTC.

J is TRBJ1-2 and V is TRBV5-4; D may be TRBD1 (6 bases). Germline CDR1 and CDR2: SGHNT and YYREEE (reference sequence). Deletions cut 0 bases from V and 8 bases from J, with 14 bases between. This CDR3 comprises 14 residues. CDR3 protein: CASSLADRLEGYTF. For the CDR3, the DNA is TGTGCCAGCAGCTTGGCCGACAGGCTAGAGGGCTACACCTTC.

This clone is medium-sized (0.01 to 0.1%) within its sample. The rearrangement joins TRBV19 to TRBJ2-3; D is possibly TRBD2 (5 bases). This CDR3 is 15 amino acids long. Germline lookup yields CDR1 LNHDA and CDR2 SQIVND (reference sequence). V was shortened by 3 bases and J by 1 base, with 11 bases between the two germline ends. The CDR3 DNA reads TGTGCCAGTAGTATGGGAGTCTCCCGCACAGATACGCAGTATTTT. Translated, it gives CASSMGVSRTDTQYF.

This chain joins TRBV6-5 and TRBJ1-2; D is perhaps TRBD1 (6 bases). With 7 bases removed from V and 6 bases from J, the gap between germline ends came to 21 bases. Germline assignment: CDR1 MNHEY and CDR2 SVGAGI. CDR3 length: 15 residues. As DNA, the CDR3 is TGTGCCAGCACCGAAAACCACAGGGCATCGAATGGCTACACCTTC. Its translation is CASTENHRASNGYTF.

The chain employs TRBV7-3 and TRBJ2-1, with 9 bases lining up with TRBD2. Germline lookup yields CDR1 SGHTA and CDR2 FQGTGA. CDR3 length: 17 amino acids. Losses at the gene ends were 5 bases for V and 4 bases for J; bases not matched to a gene: 12. The CDR3 sequence is CASSPLAGGPLYNEQFF. For the CDR3, the DNA is TGTGCCAGCAGCCCGCTGGCGGGAGGGCCGTTATACAATGAGCAGTTCTTC.

The CDR3 nucleotides read TGTGCCAGCAGCTTAACCGGGGAGCTGTTTTTT. Translation: CASSLTGELFF. J is TRBJ2-2 and V is TRBV7-2; D gene ambiguous. V lost 2 bases and J 5 bases, leaving 0 bases between the germline ends. Germline V gene lookup returns CDR1 SGHTA and CDR2 FQGNSA. The CDR3 loop spans 11 amino acids.

The chain carries TRBV4-1 and TRBJ1-5; D gene uncertain. V was cut by 1 base and J by 4 bases, with 11 bases left in between. The CDR3 runs 15 residues. Germline V lookup: CDR1 MGHRA, CDR2 YSYEKL. This chain's CDR3 is CASSQGDSRNQPQHF. The CDR3 bases are TGCGCCAGCAGCCAAGGGGATTCCAGGAATCAGCCCCAGCATTTT.

This clone was detected a few times. V gene TRBV28 combines with J gene TRBJ1-5, with 7 bases fitting TRBD1. J gave up 5 bases and V 4 bases, and 11 bases lay outside the gene matches. The CDR3 is 16 residues long. Germline loops: CDR1 MDHEN, CDR2 SYDVKM. CDR3 in DNA: TGTGCCAGCAGTTCCCCGGACAGGTCCCTATATCAGCCCCAGCATTTT. Amino acid sequence: CASSSPDRSLYQPQHF.

In its sample, this clone ranks as medium-sized (0.01 to 0.1%). The J gene is TRBJ2-5, the V gene TRBV5-1, with TRBD1 as a possible D gene (7 bases). The CDR3 runs 16 residues. Trimming pared 2 bases from V and 8 bases from J, leaving 22 bases between. Germline V gene data show CDR1 as SGHRS and CDR2 as YFSETQ. The CDR3 protein is CASSLSPTGRGDTQYF. CDR3 coding DNA: TGCGCCAGCAGCTTATCCCCGACAGGGCGCGGGGATACCCAGTACTTC.

This chain links TRBV30 with TRBJ1-2; a weak D match, TRBD1 (5 bases). Trimming shortened V by 2 bases and J by 4 bases, and 14 bases separated the two germline ends. The CDR3 runs to 14 residues. Germline CDR1 is GTSNPN and CDR2 is SVGIG (reference sequence). As DNA, the CDR3 is TGTGCCTGGAGTCGACGTTCGGGGCCCTATGGCTACACCTTC. It codes for CAWSRRSGPYGYTF.

This clone has a handful of counts. This sequence joins TRBV29-1 and TRBJ2-7, with D perhaps matching TRBD2 (6 bases). The CDR3 runs to 18 residues. The germline gives CDR1 SQVTM, CDR2 ANQGSEA. The V end lost 3 bases, the J end lost 1 base, and 25 bases lay between the germline ends. CDR3 bases: TGCAGCGTTGACGGGTTACAGGAAACGGGAGTCCTATCCTACGAGCAGTACTTC. It is translated as CSVDGLQETGVLSYEQYF.

V usage is TRBV5-1 and J usage is TRBJ2-5, with no clear D. Trimming left V 0 bases short and J 1 base short, with 7 bases between. The V gene's germline CDR1 is SGHRS and CDR2 YFSETQ. The CDR3 is made up of 14 amino acids. CDR3 sequence: CASSLARVQETQYF. The CDR3 nucleotides are TGCGCCAGCAGCTTGGCTAGAGTCCAAGAGACCCAGTACTTC.

The V call is TRBV7-9, the J call TRBJ2-7; weak D call: TRBD1 (6 bases). CDR1 and CDR2 (germline): SEHNR, FQNEAQ (reference sequence). This CDR3 has 15 amino acids. The ends were cut back, 5 bases at V and 3 bases at J, with 17 bases in the middle. CDR3 coding DNA: TGTGCCAGCAGCCCACAGAGTTGGGGGCTCTACGAGCAGTACTTC. Amino acids: CASSPQSWGLYEQYF.

The chain combines TRBV29-1 with TRBJ2-1; weak D call: TRBD1 (5 bases). Looked up from germline, CDR1 is SQVTM and CDR2 is ANQGSEA. This CDR3 region has 14 residues. V lost 5 bases, J lost 1 base, and 12 bases lay in between. The CDR3 DNA sequence: TGCAGCGTTCTGCGCAGGGTATCCTACAATGAGCAGTTCTTC. Its translation is CSVLRRVSYNEQFF.

The rearrangement uses TRBV7-4 and TRBJ1-2; 7 nucleotides align to TRBD1. V shed 5 bases, J shed 2 bases, and the junction held 17 bases outside the gene matches. The CDR3 spans 18 residues. Germline CDR1 reads SGHVT; CDR2 reads SQSDAQ. The CDR3 region has the DNA TGTGCCAGCAGCGTCCTGGGACAGATTGAGAAGGGGAACTATGGCTACACCTTC. This gives the protein CASSVLGQIEKGNYGYTF.

This sequence joins TRBV6-5 and TRBJ1-5; D not resolved. CDR1 and CDR2 (germline): MNHEY, SVGAGI. The ends were cut back, 6 bases at V and 0 bases at J, with 12 bases in the middle. CDR3 length: 15 amino acids. CDR3 amino acids: CASRRGPYSNQPQHF. Here the CDR3 DNA reads TGTGCCAGCAGGCGAGGACCTTATAGCAATCAGCCCCAGCATTTT.

This clone was counted a few times. The chain carries TRBV11-2 and TRBJ2-1, with 9 bases fitting TRBD2. Germline V CDR1 and CDR2: SGHAT, FQNNGV. J lost 2 bases, V lost 2 bases, and 4 bases had no gene match. The CDR3 has 16 amino acids. CDR3: CASSLNGLATYNEQFF. DNA of the CDR3: TGTGCCAGCAGCTTAAACGGACTAGCGACCTACAATGAGCAGTTCTTC.

V gene TRBV15 combines with J gene TRBJ1-4; 8 bases align to TRBD1. The junction had 1 base not matched to a gene; V was cut back by 3 bases and J by 7 bases. The CDR3 loop spans 13 amino acids. Germline V gives CDR1 LNHNV, CDR2 YYDKDF (reference sequence). CDR3 sequence reads: CATSRDRAEKLFF. In DNA form, the CDR3 reads TGTGCCACCAGCAGGGACAGGGCTGAAAAACTGTTTTTT. Based on the CDR3 plus reference TRBV15 and TRBJ1-4, the full variable domain is DAMVIQNPRYQVTQFGKPVTLSCSQTLNHNVMYWYQQKSSQAPKLLFHYYDKDFNNEADTPDNFQSRRPNTSFCFLDIRSPGLGDTAMYLCATSRDRAEKLFFGSGTQLSVL.

This clone is medium-sized (0.01 to 0.1%) in the sample. The rearrangement uses TRBV6-5 and TRBJ2-7, with 7 bases identical to TRBD1. The CDR3 sequence is 15 residues long. V was pared by 6 bases and J by 0 bases, with 8 bases of the junction left unmatched. Germline-derived CDR1 and CDR2 are MNHEY and SVGAGI. The CDR3 loop is CASRKNRGSSYEQYF. The CDR3 bases are TGTGCCAGCAGAAAGAACAGGGGAAGCTCCTACGAGCAGTACTTC.

The chain carries TRBV5-1 and TRBJ2-3; D is unclear. Trimming removed 1 base from V and 8 bases from J, with 8 bases in between. CDR1 and CDR2 (germline): SGHRS, YFSETQ. The length of the CDR3 is 12 residues. CDR3 residues: CASSLYLGTQYF. The CDR3 DNA is TGCGCCAGCAGCTTGTACTTAGGTACGCAGTATTTT.

The CDR3 DNA is TGTGCCAGCAGTAGGGGGAGGGATACGCAGTATTTT. Translated, it gives CASSRGRDTQYF. This chain links TRBV6-6 with TRBJ2-3; the D gene could be TRBD1 or TRBD2 (6 bases each). Per germline, CDR1 MNHNY and CDR2 SVGAGI (reference sequence). Trimming took 5 bases from V and 6 from J, leaving 9 bases between them. This CDR3 has 12 amino acids.

This chain uses TRBV9 with TRBJ2-7; D is undetermined. CDR1 SGDLS and CDR2 YYNGEE come from the germline V gene. The CDR3 is 13 residues long. Trimming took 2 bases from V and 7 from J, leaving 13 bases between them. The CDR3 is CASSVDIALEQYF. CDR3 bases: TGTGCCAGCAGCGTGGATATTGCGTTAGAGCAGTACTTC.